This TCR beta chain was sequenced during a study of cytomegalovirus exposure and HLA in healthy donors. Study results and caveats: In a later analysis, TCR beta V- and J-gene trimming showed a link to a missense DCLRE1C variant.

The primer mix had 60 Vbeta and 13 Jbeta primers. Some clones are missing from TCRdb's copy, which holds only in-frame ones; the method was immunoSEQ multiplex PCR. The sample includes some 160,000 clones, about 85% seen only once; the top ten take approximately 2.5%. Turning to this clone: The antigen remains unidentified.

V lost 3 bases to trimming and J lost 2 bases, with 8 bases between them. Per the germline V gene, CDR1 is MNHEY and CDR2 is SMNVEV (reference sequence). The CDR3 sequence is 14 residues long. The source is a man aged 25-45 years in good health and CMV-seropositive. The material sequenced was PBMCs. The chain recombines TRBV27 with TRBJ1-5; D unclear. CDR3 DNA: TGTGCCAGCAGTTTGGGGAGTGGCAATCAGCCCCAGCATTTT. Its translation is CASSLGSGNQPQHF.